This T cell receptor delta chain came from a study of gamma-delta T cells after stem cell transplantation. The length of the CDR3 is 20 residues. CDR1 and CDR2 from the germline V gene are GEAIGNYY and EKD. V was clipped by 1 base and J by 0 bases; unmatched bases: 9. With CATT, TCRdb re-called clones from the RT-PCR reads. The sample holds about 1,000 delta-chain clones, 3% to 4% seen once. This clone is judged large (0.1 to 1%). Additional DNA sequences in this sample encode the identical CDR3. This chain connects TRDV2 to TRDJ3; 9 bases align to TRDD3. The TCR sequence derives from a human donor. It is not recorded whose cells these are; they may come from a transplant donor. Material for sequencing was gamma-delta T cells. CDR3 in amino acids: CACDTAVLGDGSWDTRQMFF. The CDR3 DNA sequence: TGTGCCTGTGACACAGCCGTACTGGGGGACGGCTCCTGGGACACCCGACAGATGTTTTTC.